The 25 T cell receptor beta chains below were found in one sample sequenced in a study of CD8+CD57+ T cells in acquired aplastic anemia. Profiling of TCR beta VDJ combinations and CDR3 sequences used genomic DNA as template. MiXCR was run by TCRdb on the reads, yielding one entry per CDR3 protein. The table records more than 250,000 distinct CDR3 sequences, roughly three fifths of them present only once. The sequenced sample was sorted CD4+, CD8+, or CD8+CD57+ T cells (not recorded which) from PBMCs. The receptors here all came from a human donor with severe aplastic anemia or a healthy control (not recorded which).

The table lists this clonotype with a few counts. The chain couples TRBV6-4 to TRBJ2-7; D possibly corresponds to TRBD1 (8 bases). This CDR3 has 14 amino acids. In germline, CDR1 is MRHNA, CDR2 SNTAGT. Trimming took off 5 bases at V and 3 bases at J, with 14 bases between the two ends. The CDR3 loop is CASSKRDRSYEQYF. CDR3 DNA sequence: TGTGCCAGCAGTAAGCGGGACAGGAGCTACGAGCAGTACTTC.

The chain recombines TRBV20-1 with TRBJ2-5; 12 bases match TRBD2. Germline CDR1 reads DFQATT; CDR2 reads SNEGSKA (reference sequence). CDR3 length equals 15 residues. V was pared by 5 bases and J by 5 bases, with 9 bases of the junction left unmatched. CDR3 sequence reads: CSAQTSGRGMETQYF. The CDR3 nucleotides are TGCAGTGCTCAGACTAGCGGGAGAGGGATGGAGACCCAGTACTTC.

This clonotype showed up just a few times. The chain recombines TRBV14 with TRBJ2-5, with 8 nucleotides matching TRBD1. The V segment lost 1 base and the J segment 3 bases; nucleotides outside the gene matches: 4. The CDR3 has 15 residues. Looked up from germline, CDR1 is SGHDN and CDR2 is FVKESK. The CDR3 coding sequence is TGTGCCAGCAGCCAAGGGGACAGGATAGAAGAGACCCAGTACTTC. Its protein product is CASSQGDRIEETQYF.

This clonotype came up a few times. This chain links TRBV15 with TRBJ2-6; TRBD1 or TRBD2 may be the D gene (5 bases each). V lost 3 bases, J lost 2 bases, and 14 bases lay in between. The CDR3 runs 17 residues. Germline CDR1 is LNHNV and CDR2 is YYDKDF (reference sequence). CDR3 amino acids: CATSRRGATAGANVLTF. CDR3 nucleotide sequence: TGTGCCACCAGCAGGAGAGGGGCTACCGCTGGGGCCAACGTCCTGACTTTC.

This clonotype was seen more than once but under ten times. J is TRBJ2-3 and V is TRBV6-5; 9 bases align to TRBD1. V lost 7 bases and J lost 11; bases outside the gene matches: 13. Germline V lookup: CDR1 MNHEY, CDR2 SVGAGI. This CDR3 is built from 14 residues. The CDR3 region is CASIRDRVLRGQYF. CDR3 DNA sequence: TGTGCCAGCATTCGGGACAGGGTACTTCGTGGGCAGTATTTT.

The rearrangement uses TRBV14 and TRBJ2-5; TRBD1 aligns across 9 bases. The J segment lost 5 bases and the V segment lost 4 bases, leaving 8 bases of the junction unmatched. The germline gives CDR1 SGHDN, CDR2 FVKESK. The CDR3 has 15 amino acids. CDR3 in DNA: TGTGCCAGCAGCCCGTACAGGGGGCGCGGGGAGACCCAGTACTTC. Its translation: CASSPYRGRGETQYF.

About this clonotype itself: The junction departs from germline at one end; a sequencing error may be responsible. This chain connects TRBV24-1 to TRBJ2-1; 7 bases align to TRBD1. The CDR3 runs 12 residues. Germline assignment: CDR1 KGHDR and CDR2 SFDVKD. In DNA, the CDR3 is TGTGCCAGCAGTCCATTGAGGGGGCGGCAATTCTTC. As protein: CASSPLRGRQFF.

The chain links TRBV2 to TRBJ1-2, with 7 positions matching TRBD1. J was trimmed by 4 bases and V by 6 bases; bases with no gene match: 8. The V gene's germline CDR1 is SNHLY and CDR2 FYNNEI. The CDR3 has 14 residues. The CDR3 loop is CASRQQGQIYGYTF. CDR3 DNA sequence: TGTGCCAGCAGACAACAGGGGCAGATCTATGGCTACACCTTC.

This chain connects TRBV19 to TRBJ2-3, with a tentative D call TRBD2 (5 bases). The CDR3 runs 13 residues. Germline V gives CDR1 LNHDA, CDR2 SQIVND (reference sequence). V was cut by 3 bases and J by 11 bases, with 15 bases left in between. CDR3 coding DNA: TGTGCCAGTAGTATGAGTGATCGGGGTGAGCAGTATTTT. Residues: CASSMSDRGEQYF. The full variable domain, rest sourced from reference TRBV19 and TRBJ2-3, is DGGITQSPKYLFRKEGQNVTLSCEQNLNHDAMYWYRQDPGQGLRLIYYSQIVNDFQKGDIAEGYSVSREKKESFPLTVTSAQKNPTAFYLCASSMSDRGEQYFGPGTRLTVL.

In this sample, this clonotype turned up once. The CDR3 loop is CATRTVSYEQYF. CDR3 coding DNA: TGTGCCACCCGGACAGTTTCCTACGAGCAGTACTTC. The V gene is TRBV10-3, the J gene TRBJ2-7, with D perhaps matching TRBD1 (6 bases). Per germline, CDR1 ENHRY and CDR2 SYGVKD. V was shortened by 10 bases and J by 1 base, with 11 bases between the two germline ends. This CDR3 spans 12 amino acids.

This chain joins TRBV5-1 and TRBJ1-6, with a weak D call TRBD1 (5 bases). Germline CDR1 is SGHRS and CDR2 is YFSETQ. The CDR3 has 14 amino acids. The ends were cut back, 1 base at V and 10 bases at J, with 12 bases in the middle. In nucleotides, the CDR3 is TGCGCCAGCAGCTTGTCCCAGGGATACTCACCCCTCCACTTT. Translation gives CASSLSQGYSPLHF.

The chain combines TRBV20-1 with TRBJ1-4; D ambiguous. The CDR3 sequence is 12 residues long. The germline V gene encodes CDR1 DFQATT and CDR2 SNEGSKA (reference sequence). Trimming shortened V by 1 base and J by 4 bases, and 4 bases separated the two germline ends. The CDR3 region has the DNA TGCAGTGCTAGAGCGGGTAATGAAAAACTGTTTTTT. Protein: CSARAGNEKLFF.

V usage is TRBV2 and J usage is TRBJ1-4, with 9 bases that match TRBD1. J gave up 9 bases and V 7 bases, and 12 bases lay outside the gene matches. CDR1 is SNHLY, CDR2 FYNNEI, per germline. The CDR3 totals 15 residues. The CDR3 bases are TGTGCCAGCAATGGCGGGGACAGGGCGCAACAAAAACTGTTTTTT. This codes for CASNGGDRAQQKLFF.

This clonotype has only a few counts. This chain connects TRBV7-3 to TRBJ2-1; D unclear. V was clipped by 5 bases and J by 7 bases, with 12 bases between them. The CDR3 is made up of 13 amino acids. Germline assignment: CDR1 SGHTA and CDR2 FQGTGA. In DNA form, the CDR3 reads TGTGCCAGCAGCCAAGGTTGGGGAAATGAGCAGTTCTTC. It is translated as CASSQGWGNEQFF.

The J gene is TRBJ1-2, the V gene TRBV5-5, with a weak D call TRBD1 (6 bases). This CDR3 is built from 15 residues. V was trimmed by 2 bases and J by 0 bases, leaving 11 bases between them. The germline V gene has CDR1 SGHKS and CDR2 YYEKEE (reference sequence). CDR3 coding DNA: TGTGCCAGCAGCTTACGGGACACACCTAACTATGGCTACACCTTC. This translates into CASSLRDTPNYGYTF. Full variable domain (missing parts from reference TRBV5-5 and TRBJ1-2): DAGVTQSPTHLIKTRGQQVTLRCSPISGHKSVSWYQQVLGQGPQFIFQYYEKEERGRGNFPDRFSARQFPNYSSELNVNALLLGDSALYLCASSLRDTPNYGYTFGSGTRLTVV.

This clonotype was seen only a few times. In DNA form, the CDR3 reads TGTGCCAGCAGCTTAGGGCAATACGGTGAAGCTTTCTTT. Protein sequence: CASSLGQYGEAFF. This chain uses TRBV7-9 with TRBJ1-1; D gene ambiguous. The length of the CDR3 is 13 residues. CDR1 and CDR2 from the germline V gene are SEHNR and FQNEAQ (reference sequence). Trimming stripped 1 base from V and 7 bases from J, with 10 bases between.

V usage is TRBV7-3 and J usage is TRBJ1-5, with a possible D match to TRBD1 (6 bases). The germline V gene has CDR1 SGHTA and CDR2 FQGTGA. The CDR3 spans 16 residues. Trimming took 5 bases from V and 4 from J, leaving 18 bases between them. CDR3 loop: CASSIGRGGRNQPQHF. The DNA for the CDR3 is TGTGCCAGCAGCATCGGGCGGGGGGGCCGTAATCAGCCCCAGCATTTT.

This clonotype was seen a single time. The rearrangement uses TRBV7-9 and TRBJ2-5; D possibly corresponds to TRBD2 (6 bases). CDR1 is SEHNR, CDR2 FQNEAQ, per germline (reference sequence). The ends were cut back, 5 bases at V and 5 bases at J, with 18 bases in the middle. CDR3 length: 15 residues. The CDR3: CASSQEQAGGETQYF. The CDR3 DNA is TGTGCCAGCAGCCAAGAGCAGGCTGGGGGGGAGACCCAGTACTTC. Based on the CDR3 plus reference TRBV7-9 and TRBJ2-5, the full variable domain is DTGVSQNPRHKITKRGQNVTFRCDPISEHNRLYWYRQTLGQGPEFLTYFQNEAQLEKSRLLSDRFSAERPKGSFSTLEIQRTEQGDSAMYLCASSQEQAGGETQYFGPGTRLLVL.

V is TRBV5-1 and J is TRBJ1-1; a weak D match, TRBD1 (5 bases). CDR3 length: 14 amino acids. V was clipped by 2 bases and J by 2 bases, with 10 bases between them. Germline-derived CDR1 and CDR2 are SGHRS and YFSETQ. CDR3 residues: CASSFGGTNTEAFF. The CDR3 bases are TGCGCCAGCAGCTTCGGGGGAACTAACACTGAAGCTTTCTTT.

This clonotype was counted a few times. The chain recombines TRBV6-5 with TRBJ1-1; weak D call: TRBD1 (5 bases). Per the germline V gene, CDR1 is MNHEY and CDR2 is SVGAGI. V shed 9 bases and J shed 0 bases, with 11 bases lying between them. The CDR3 extends over 13 amino acids. The CDR3 is CASRGDLNTEAFF. In DNA form, the CDR3 reads TGTGCCAGTCGTGGGGACCTGAACACTGAAGCTTTCTTT.

Concerning this clonotype itself: At one boundary the junction diverges from the germline segment, which might be a read error. The J gene is TRBJ1-1, the V gene TRBV5-1; no clear D. Per the germline V gene, CDR1 is SGHRS and CDR2 is YFSETQ. CDR3 length: 12 residues. The CDR3 loop reads CASSPYRAEAFF. CDR3 nucleotide sequence: TGTGCCAGCAGCCCCTACCGCGCTGAAGCTTTCTTT.

This clonotype was picked up a small number of times. The chain couples TRBV10-3 to TRBJ2-3; 10 bases map to TRBD1. CDR1 is ENHRY, CDR2 SYGVKD, per germline. CDR3 length: 15 residues. The V segment lost 10 bases and the J segment 0 bases; nucleotides outside the gene matches: 7. CDR3 sequence (DNA): TGTGCCACCACCGAGGGACAGGGGAGCACAGATACGCAGTATTTT. The encoded protein is CATTEGQGSTDTQYF.

V and J are TRBV10-3 and TRBJ2-7; TRBD2 is a possible D gene (5 bases). The germline CDR1 and CDR2 sequences are ENHRY and SYGVKD. This CDR3 comprises 15 residues. Trimming cost V 0 bases and J 3 bases, with 12 bases left between them. The CDR3 DNA reads as TGTGCCATCAGTGAGTCTCAGGACTCCGACTACGAGCAGTACTTC. Residues: CAISESQDSDYEQYF.

This clonotype was detected many times. This chain links TRBV2 with TRBJ2-1, with a weak D call TRBD1 (6 bases). V shed 10 bases and J shed 4 bases, with 14 bases lying between them. The germline V gene has CDR1 SNHLY and CDR2 FYNNEI. CDR3 size: 13 residues. Written as DNA, the CDR3 is TGTGCCACCGAGGGGGACCTATACAATGAGCAGTTCTTC. Its translation is CATEGDLYNEQFF.

The CDR3 reads CASSLQGLDTGELFF. The CDR3 region has the DNA TGCGCCAGCAGCTTACAGGGACTCGACACCGGGGAGCTGTTTTTT. V is TRBV5-1 and J is TRBJ2-2, with D perhaps matching TRBD1 or TRBD2 (6 bases each). Germline loops: CDR1 SGHRS, CDR2 YFSETQ. This CDR3 has 15 residues. Trimming removed 2 bases at V and 3 bases at J, with 11 bases between.